This is a list of T cell receptor beta chains from one sample in a study of early T cells in non-severe SARS-CoV-2 infection. One entry per CDR3 protein results from TCRdb running MiXCR on the 5' RACE reads. The table has 50,000 to 60,000 distinct CDR3 sequences, 6% to 7% seen once. Sequencing input: whole blood. The receptors originated from an adult who was a healthcare worker with PCR-confirmed SARS-CoV-2 infection or an uninfected control (not recorded which). Each CDR3 is given with its conserved first and last residue. A D gene is named only where the DNA matches it firmly. Some rows mark clone size as missing; the rest say once, few, many or name a class of expanded clone.

clone_size j_call v_call d_call cdr3_aa cdr3_nt
many TRBJ1-2 TRBV6-2/TRBV6-3 . CASSDSLNYGYTF TGTGCCAGCAGTGACAGCCTGAACTATGGCTACACCTTC
. TRBJ2-6 TRBV19 TRBD1 CASSAGTGTTGANVLTF TGTGCCAGTAGTGCTGGGACAGGGACTACCGGGGCCAACGTCCTGACTTTC
many TRBJ2-7 TRBV20-1 TRBD2 CSARYQRGGQYEQYF TGCAGTGCTAGATATCAGCGGGGGGGCCAATACGAGCAGTACTTC
many TRBJ2-1 TRBV6-5 . CASKAGYSYNEQFF TGTGCCAGCAAAGCGGGCTACTCCTACAATGAGCAGTTCTTC
many TRBJ2-7 TRBV20-1 . CSARDMRPGEYEQYF TGCAGTGCTAGAGATATGCGGCCAGGGGAATACGAGCAGTACTTC
many TRBJ1-5 TRBV27 . CASSFSNQPQHF TGTGCCAGCAGTTTTAGCAATCAGCCCCAGCATTTT
many TRBJ2-1 TRBV29-1 . CSVVGQINEQFF TGCAGCGTTGTAGGACAGATCAATGAGCAGTTCTTC
. TRBJ2-2 TRBV7-2 . CASRLGLPNTGELFF TGTGCCAGCAGGCTGGGACTCCCGAACACCGGGGAGCTGTTTTTT
few TRBJ2-1 TRBV6-5 TRBD2 CASSLPGLAGGPNNEQFF TGTGCCAGCAGCCTCCCGGGACTAGCGGGGGGCCCAAACAATGAGCAGTTCTTC
few TRBJ2-7 TRBV6-5 TRBD1 CASSYSTGAREQYF TGTGCCAGCAGTTACTCGACAGGGGCGAGAGAGCAGTACTTC
few TRBJ1-1 TRBV20-1 . CSARDTSKAFF TGCAGTGCTAGAGACACTAGCAAAGCTTTCTTT
many TRBJ2-7 TRBV11-3 . CASSSFSGTLEYEQYF TGTGCCAGCAGCTCATTCTCCGGGACGCTGGAATACGAGCAGTACTTC
. TRBJ2-7 TRBV19 TRBD1 CASSTTGISYEQYF TGTGCCAGTAGTACGACAGGGATATCCTACGAGCAGTACTTC
. TRBJ2-1 TRBV7-9 TRBD1 CASSTHGTGIEQFF TGTGCCAGCAGCACCCACGGGACAGGGATTGAGCAGTTCTTC